A selection of T cell receptor beta chains follows, all from one sample in a study of beta chain features in type 1 diabetes. Clones were sequenced by immunoSEQ multiplex PCR, and TCRdb holds only the in-frame ones, with some missing. The profile covers around 320,000 clones, with 14% appearing a single time and approximately 6.7% taken by the ten largest. Source material: central memory CD4+ T cells from blood. Receptor source: a man younger than 45 in good health. Both conserved end residues are part of each CDR3. The D gene is left open where the match is weak. Not all rows give a size; the values are once, few, many and, for expanded clones, a class.

D: NA
J: TRBJ1-2
V: TRBV29-1
size: few
DNA: TGCAGCGTTGCGGGCTATGGCTACACCTTC
CDR3: CSVAGYGYTF

D: NA
J: TRBJ1-3
V: TRBV19
size: NA
DNA: TGTGCCAGTAGTATTGGGGCAGCACGATCTGGAAACACCATATATTTT
CDR3: CASSIGAARSGNTIYF

D: TRBD1
J: TRBJ2-2
V: TRBV9
size: NA
DNA: TGTGCCAGCAGCGTTAGGGGGCCGGTCACCGGGGAGCTGCTTTTT
CDR3: CASSVRGPVTGELLF

D: TRBD1
J: TRBJ1-4
V: TRBV30
size: few
DNA: TGTGCCTGGAGCCCCACCGCAGGGACAGGGAGCGAAAAACTGTTTTTT
CDR3: CAWSPTAGTGSEKLFF

D: NA
J: TRBJ2-2
V: TRBV14
size: few
DNA: TGTGCCAGCAGCCAAGAACCCAGTCTAGAAGGCACCGGGGAGCTGTTTTTT
CDR3: CASSQEPSLEGTGELFF

D: TRBD2
J: TRBJ2-1
V: TRBV7-2
size: many
DNA: TGTGCCAGCAGCTCCTTAGCGGGGGAGCAGTTCTTC
CDR3: CASSSLAGEQFF

D: NA
J: TRBJ2-2
V: TRBV7-6
size: few
DNA: TGTGCCAGCAGCTTAGAGGCCGGGGAGCTGTTTTTT
CDR3: CASSLEAGELFF

D: NA
J: TRBJ1-1
V: TRBV7-8
size: NA
DNA: TGTGCCAGCAGCTTAGCGGGGATTTACACTGAAGCTTTCTTT
CDR3: CASSLAGIYTEAFF

D: TRBD1
J: TRBJ2-1
V: TRBV7-2
size: NA
DNA: TGTGCCAGCAGCAAGAGGGGACAGGGGGTTGTAAATGAGCAGTTCTTC
CDR3: CASSKRGQGVVNEQFF

D: NA
J: TRBJ2-7
V: TRBV7-8
size: NA
DNA: TGTGCCAGCAGCTTATACGAGACGGGGCCCTACGAGCAGTACTTC
CDR3: CASSLYETGPYEQYF

D: NA
J: TRBJ2-7
V: TRBV6-1
size: NA
DNA: TGTGCCAGCAGACGGACAGAAAGCTACGAGCAGTACTTC
CDR3: CASRRTESYEQYF

D: NA
J: TRBJ2-6
V: TRBV18
size: NA
DNA: TGTGCCAGCAGCATCAAACTCTCTGGGGCCAACGTCCTGACTTTC
CDR3: CASSIKLSGANVLTF

D: NA
J: TRBJ2-7
V: TRBV25-1
size: many
DNA: TGTGCCAGCAGTGCCTCCGTTACCTACGAGCAGTACTTC
CDR3: CASSASVTYEQYF

D: NA
J: TRBJ2-1
V: TRBV15
size: few
DNA: TGTGCCACCAGCCCCCCCCCGAGCTCCTACAATGAGCAGTTCTTC
CDR3: CATSPPPSSYNEQFF

D: NA
J: TRBJ1-4
V: TRBV19
size: few
DNA: TGTGCCAGTAGTATCGGGACGAATAATGAAAAACTGTTTTTT
CDR3: CASSIGTNNEKLFF

D: TRBD2
J: TRBJ2-5
V: TRBV11-3
size: NA
DNA: TGTGCCAGCAGCCCCGGGGGGGGAGAGACCCAGTACTTC
CDR3: CASSPGGGETQYF

D: NA
J: TRBJ1-4
V: TRBV6-1
size: many
DNA: TGTGCCAGCAGTGAACGTTCAGGACCCGAAGCTGAAAAACTGTTTTTT
CDR3: CASSERSGPEAEKLFF

D: NA
J: TRBJ2-2
V: TRBV2
size: NA
DNA: TGTGCCAGCAGGGCATGGACCACCACCGGGGAGCTGTTTTTT
CDR3: CASRAWTTTGELFF

D: NA
J: TRBJ1-3
V: TRBV5-1
size: NA
DNA: TGCGCCAGCAGCCCGCAGGGGATTTCTGGAAACACCATATATTTT
CDR3: CASSPQGISGNTIYF

D: TRBD1
J: TRBJ1-1
V: TRBV10-3
size: few
DNA: TGTGCCATCACTAGAGACAGGGGGAACACTGAAGCTTTCTTT
CDR3: CAITRDRGNTEAFF

D: NA
J: TRBJ2-3
V: TRBV5-8
size: few
DNA: TGTGCCAGCAGCCACTCTAGCACAGATACGCAGTATTTT
CDR3: CASSHSSTDTQYF

D: NA
J: TRBJ2-1
V: TRBV5-6
size: few
DNA: TGTGCCAGCACCCGCTCCCGAGGGAATGAGCAGTTCTTC
CDR3: CASTRSRGNEQFF

D: NA
J: TRBJ1-2
V: TRBV11-2
size: few
DNA: TGTGCCAGCAGCTTAGGACATAACTATGGCTACACCTTC
CDR3: CASSLGHNYGYTF